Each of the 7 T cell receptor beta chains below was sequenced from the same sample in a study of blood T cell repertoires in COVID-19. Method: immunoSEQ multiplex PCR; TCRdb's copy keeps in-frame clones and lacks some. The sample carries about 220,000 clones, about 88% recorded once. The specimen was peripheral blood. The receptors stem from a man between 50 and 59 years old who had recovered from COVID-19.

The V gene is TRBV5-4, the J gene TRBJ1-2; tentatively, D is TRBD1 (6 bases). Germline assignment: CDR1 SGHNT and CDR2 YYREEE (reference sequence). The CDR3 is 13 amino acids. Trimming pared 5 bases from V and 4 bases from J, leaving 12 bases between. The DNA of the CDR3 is TGTGCCAGCAGAGCAGGACAGCTCTATGGCTACACCTTC. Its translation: CASRAGQLYGYTF.

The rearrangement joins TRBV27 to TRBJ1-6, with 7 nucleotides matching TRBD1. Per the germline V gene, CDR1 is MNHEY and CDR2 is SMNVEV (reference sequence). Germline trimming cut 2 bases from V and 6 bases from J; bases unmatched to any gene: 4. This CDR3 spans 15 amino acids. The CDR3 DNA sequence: TGTGCCAGCAGTTTACTGGACAGGCCTAATTCACCCCTCCACTTT. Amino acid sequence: CASSLLDRPNSPLHF.

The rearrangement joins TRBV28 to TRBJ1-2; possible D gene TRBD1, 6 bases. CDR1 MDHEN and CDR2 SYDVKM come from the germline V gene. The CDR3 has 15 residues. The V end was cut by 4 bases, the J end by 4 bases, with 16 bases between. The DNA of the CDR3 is TGTGCCAGCAGTTCTACAGGGAATTATGGCTATGGCTACACCTTC. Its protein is CASSSTGNYGYGYTF.

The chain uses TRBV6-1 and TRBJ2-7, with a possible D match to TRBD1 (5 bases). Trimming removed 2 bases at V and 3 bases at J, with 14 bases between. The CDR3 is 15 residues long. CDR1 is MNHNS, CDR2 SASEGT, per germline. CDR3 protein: CASSEIRAGFYEQYF. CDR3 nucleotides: TGTGCCAGCAGTGAAATTCGGGCAGGGTTCTACGAGCAGTACTTC.

For the CDR3, the DNA is TGTGCCAGCAGCTTGAGTAAGGGAGCTAATGAAAAACTGTTTTTT. Residues: CASSLSKGANEKLFF. The chain carries TRBV7-6 and TRBJ1-4; D ambiguous. This CDR3 has 15 residues. Germline CDR1 SGHVS, CDR2 FNYEAQ. Trimming stripped 3 bases from V and 3 bases from J, with 11 bases between.

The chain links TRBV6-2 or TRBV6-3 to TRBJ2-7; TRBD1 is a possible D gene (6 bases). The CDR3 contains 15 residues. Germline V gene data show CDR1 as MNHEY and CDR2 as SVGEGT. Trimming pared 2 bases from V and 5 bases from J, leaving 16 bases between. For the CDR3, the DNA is TGTGCCAGCAGTTACCTGGTTGGGGGCTCGAACGAGCAGTACTTC. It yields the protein CASSYLVGGSNEQYF.

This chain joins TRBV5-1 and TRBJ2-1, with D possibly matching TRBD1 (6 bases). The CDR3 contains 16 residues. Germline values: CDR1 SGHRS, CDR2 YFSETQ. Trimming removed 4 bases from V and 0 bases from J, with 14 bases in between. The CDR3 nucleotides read TGCGCCAGCAGCCCTCAGACAGGTAGCTCCTACAATGAGCAGTTCTTC. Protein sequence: CASSPQTGSSYNEQFF.